Sequencing of this T cell receptor beta chain was carried out in a study of human T cells and chemical hapten exposure. Overall study: The patient population, which was mostly female, had alopecia areata, totalis or universalis.

Overall study findings and caveats: PT1 expanded TCR counts and patch test score correlated positively.

CDR3 length: 16 amino acids. CDR1 SGHTA and CDR2 FQGNSA come from the germline V gene. V shed 5 bases and J shed 3 bases, with 14 bases lying between them. This clonotype was detected many times. The antigen remains undetermined. Original data processing: Between 23,224 and 690,600 TCRs appeared in each sample, and the median stood at 95,638. TCRdb fed the RACE reads into MiXCR, producing one record per CDR3 protein. Clone size and V and J calls follow TCRdb, not the original study. The sample shows 380,000 or so distinct CDR3 sequences, roughly 6% of them seen only once. The time point here: pre-sensitization, week 0. Treatment indicated: therapeutic diphenylcyclopropenone sensitization with weekly scalp DPC. Investigators collected blood before applying each patch test.

The chain combines TRBV7-2 with TRBJ1-6; D uncertain. The TCR was taken from a woman aged 18-29 years with alopecia areata. Some clones in this sample may be carry-over from other donors' samples. The sequenced sample was whole blood, obtained in connection with sensitization to the hapten diphenylcyclopropenone (DPC). The CDR3 sequence is CASSLEGFGYNSPLHF. The CDR3 DNA reads TGTGCCAGCAGCCTTGAGGGATTCGGCTATAATTCACCCCTCCACTTT.